This T cell receptor beta chain was identified in a study of breast tumors, draining lymph nodes, adjacent tissues. The ends were cut back, 2 bases at V and 1 base at J, with 3 bases in the middle. Germline CDR1 SGHDT, CDR2 YYEEEE. The CDR3 is 13 residues long. Breast cancer patients provided tissue from their axillary draining lymph nodes. TCRdb re-analysed the multiplex PCR reads in MiXCR, keeping a single row per CDR3 protein. Among around 150,000 distinct CDR3 sequences listed, approximately 32% were seen once. This clonotype has a count of ten or more. What it binds is not known. Study-level results: Tumor and nontumor repertoires were significantly more similar in luminal-like than in basal-like breast cancer. Tumor TCR diversity was below lymph nodes but above nontumor tissue. The data were judged consistent with most tumor T cells coming from lymph node and expanding in tumor. The lymph node origin of tumor T cells was framed as consistent with a hypothesis, not demonstrated.

The chain employs TRBV5-6 and TRBJ2-2; the D is unclear. Sample: axillary lymph node tissue. The TCR sequence derives from a female donor with breast cancer. Some clones in this sample may be carry-over from other donors' samples. CDR3 protein: CASSFVNTGELFF. The CDR3 DNA sequence: TGTGCCAGCAGCTTCGTGAACACCGGGGAGCTGTTTTTT.